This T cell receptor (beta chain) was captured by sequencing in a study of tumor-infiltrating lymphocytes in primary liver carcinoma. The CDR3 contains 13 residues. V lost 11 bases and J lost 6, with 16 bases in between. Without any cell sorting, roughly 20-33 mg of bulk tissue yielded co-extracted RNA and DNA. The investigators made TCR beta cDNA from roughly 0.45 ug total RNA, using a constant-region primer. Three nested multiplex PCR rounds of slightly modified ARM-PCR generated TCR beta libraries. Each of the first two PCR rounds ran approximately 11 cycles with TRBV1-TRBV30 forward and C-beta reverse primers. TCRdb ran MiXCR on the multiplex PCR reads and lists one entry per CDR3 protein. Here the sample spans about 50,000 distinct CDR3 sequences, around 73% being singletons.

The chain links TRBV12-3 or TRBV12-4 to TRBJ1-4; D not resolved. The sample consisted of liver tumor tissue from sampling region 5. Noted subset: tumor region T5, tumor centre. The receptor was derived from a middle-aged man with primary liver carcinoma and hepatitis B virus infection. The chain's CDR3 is CAVSPLGDEKLFF. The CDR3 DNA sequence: TGTGCCGTCAGTCCCCTTGGTGATGAAAAACTGTTTTTT.